This T cell receptor beta chain comes out of a study of blood T cells in healthy people across ages. Study outcomes and limitations: Correlation between TCR beta diversity and naive T cell percentage was strong.

A few counts support this clonotype. The antigen is undetermined. The use of a sample-barcoded 5' primer and a J-beta primer mix characterized a second PCR of about 7 to 12 cycles. TCRdb re-called the 5' RACE reads through MiXCR, storing one row per CDR3 protein. This repertoire shows hundreds of thousands of distinct CDR3 sequences, 55% to 75% found once; its top ten account for 22%. The sequencing sample was made of blood. The clonotype comes from a man aged 25 to 40 in good health.

The CDR3 sequence is CASRFRAGQPTQYF. The CDR3 DNA is TGTGCCAGCAGATTTCGGGCAGGCCAACCTACGCAGTATTTT. The V call is TRBV6-5, the J call TRBJ2-3; unclear D gene. This CDR3 region has 14 residues. Germline values: CDR1 MNHEY, CDR2 SVGAGI. V lost 6 bases and J 8 bases, leaving 18 bases between the germline ends.